This T cell receptor beta chain was found in a study of blood T cell repertoires in COVID-19. About the research overall: Collection of acute and convalescent COVID-19 samples took place in the United States, Italy and Spain. Sample material is recorded as cDNA or gDNA derived from T cells, B-cell-depleted T cells, or PBMCs.

As handled by the study authors: Using reference gene primer amplification, nucleated cell counts were estimated. Sequencing was performed with immunoSEQ multiplex PCR; in TCRdb, only in-frame clones are kept and a portion is missing. V, J and clone size reflect that table, while D and trimming were determined from the DNA. The repertoire includes some 90,000 clones, 90% of them detected once, and approximately 4.3% sits in the top ten. Trimming left V 0 bases short and J 1 base short, with 13 bases between. Germline CDR1 and CDR2: SGHRS and YFSETQ. This CDR3 contains 16 residues. This clonotype was obtained from a woman aged 80 or over with active or convalescent COVID-19. The chain is built from TRBV5-1 and TRBJ1-1; D is possibly TRBD1 (5 bases). Specimen: peripheral blood. The CDR3: CASSLGSGGWNTEAFF. The DNA of the CDR3 is TGCGCCAGCAGCTTGGGGTCCGGGGGGTGGAACACTGAAGCTTTCTTT.